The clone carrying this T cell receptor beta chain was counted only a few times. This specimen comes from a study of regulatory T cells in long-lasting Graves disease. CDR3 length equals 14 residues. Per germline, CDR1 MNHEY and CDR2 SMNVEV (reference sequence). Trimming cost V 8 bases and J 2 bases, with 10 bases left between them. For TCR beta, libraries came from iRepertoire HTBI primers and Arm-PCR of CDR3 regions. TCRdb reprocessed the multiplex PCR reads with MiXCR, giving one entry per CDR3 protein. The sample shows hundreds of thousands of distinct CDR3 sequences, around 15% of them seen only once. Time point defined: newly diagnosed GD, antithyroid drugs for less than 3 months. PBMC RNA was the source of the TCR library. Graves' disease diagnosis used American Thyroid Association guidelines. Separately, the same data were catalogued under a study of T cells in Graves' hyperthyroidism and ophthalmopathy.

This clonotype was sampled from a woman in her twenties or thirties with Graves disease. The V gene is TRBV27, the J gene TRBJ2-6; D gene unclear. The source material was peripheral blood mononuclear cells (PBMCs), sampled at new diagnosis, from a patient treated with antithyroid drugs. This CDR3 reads CASGEVTGANVLTF. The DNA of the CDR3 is TGTGCCAGCGGTGAGGTAACTGGGGCCAACGTCCTGACTTTC.